This T cell receptor (beta chain) was retrieved from a study of cytomegalovirus exposure and HLA in healthy donors. A note on this clone: What it binds is not known.

General observations from the study: Per a prior analysis, the majority of TCR beta V segments were productive roughly 87% or roughly 30% of the time. Later, an analysis showed that TCR beta chains associated with HLA were more clonally expanded than others that were equally common. HLA allele associations emerged for fewer than 20,000 TCR beta sequences in a later analysis, at 0.05 false discovery rate.

Germline V gives CDR1 SNHLY, CDR2 FYNNEI. J lost 1 base, V lost 6 bases, and 5 bases had no gene match. CDR3 size: 17 residues. Primers for the PCR totalled 60 Vbeta and 13 Jbeta. Some clones are missing from TCRdb's copy, which holds only in-frame ones; the method was immunoSEQ multiplex PCR. The repertoire holds approximately 190,000 clones, with over 65% as singletons. The specimen sequenced was PBMCs. The clonotype comes from a woman in her forties or fifties in good health and CMV-seropositive. V usage is TRBV2 and J usage is TRBJ2-5, with 16 bases identical to TRBD2. The CDR3: CASRGTSGGAPQETQYF. In DNA, the CDR3 is TGTGCCAGCAGGGGGACTAGCGGGGGGGCGCCCCAAGAGACCCAGTACTTC. The complete variable domain, with remaining parts taken from reference TRBV2 and TRBJ2-5, reads EPEVTQTPSHQVTQMGQEVILRCVPISNHLYFYWYRQILGQKVEFLVSFYNNEISEKSEIFDDQFSVERPDGSNFTLKIRSTKLEDSAMYFCASRGTSGGAPQETQYFGPGTRLLVL.